This record concerns one TCR beta chain sequence. The data were produced by immunoSEQ multiplex PCR, yet TCRdb's version contains in-frame clones alone and is incomplete. The sample shows just over 150,000 clones, 80% to 95% of them seen only once. The data were taken from a study of blood T cell repertoires in COVID-19. Looked up from germline, CDR1 is LNHDA and CDR2 is SQIVND (reference sequence). The CDR3 is made up of 15 amino acids. With 3 bases clipped from V and 2 bases from J, the junction kept 6 bases outside the gene matches. Sequenced: peripheral blood. The V and J genes are TRBV19 and TRBJ1-2; 7 nucleotides align to TRBD1. This TCR came from a man aged 25-40 years with COVID-19, enrolled during active disease. The CDR3 loop is CASSIGTAWNYGYTF. The DNA of the CDR3 is TGTGCCAGTAGTATCGGGACAGCCTGGAACTATGGCTACACCTTC.